This record concerns one T cell receptor (beta chain) sequence. This receptor's antigen is unknown. No base qualities exist here, and no much larger clone lies one base off it. This specimen comes from a study of blood T cell repertoires in COVID-19 (dated by TCRdb to 2020 to 2022). About the study as a whole: Collaborator samples came from the United States, Italy and Spain and covered acute and convalescent phases of COVID-19. The material from the prospective study consisted of cDNA or gDNA derived from T cells, B-cell-depleted T cells, or PBMCs. Deeply sampled blood TCRbeta repertoires from subjects exposed to, actively infected with, or recovered from COVID-19 were included in the dataset. The repertoires were made available in a free public database intended to serve as a resource for research on the immune response to SARS-CoV-2. Samples came from the ongoing ImmuneRACE study (first 160 participants) plus 1,254 subjects from 6 global collaborators. Sample metadata almost always included a de-identified subject ID, COVID-19 status, age in years and sex. Where available, HLA class I and class II types were taken from metadata supplied by the sample provider and were not determined by assay-based typing.

TCRbeta CDR3 regions were amplified from genomic DNA by means of the immunoSEQ Assay, a bias-controlled multiplex PCR. The original methods were these. The number of nucleated cells in each sample was estimated by amplification of reference gene primers within the assay. Sequence reads were collapsed and filtered to measure the absolute abundance of every unique TCRbeta CDR3 rearrangement. For each sample, productive Simpson clonality was calculated by taking the square root of Simpson's diversity index across productive rearrangements. The clones in this table, taken by TCRdb from immuneACCESS, are in-frame only. Not every clone is retained; where verified, under half of the shortfall comes from an unresolved V gene, and the cause of the rest is unknown. That table supplies the V and J calls and clone size; D and trimming were determined from the DNA. The sample table records 250,000 to 300,000 clones; approximately 88% of these occur just once. Around 0.9% of the sample is taken by the ten largest.

In the prospective study, participants were 18 to 89 years old, resided in about two dozen geographic areas of the United States, and were enrolled through a virtual design. To assign participants to cohorts, the prospective study relied on clinical history that participants themselves reported in a screening survey and a study questionnaire. Recovered participants in ImmuneRACE Cohort 3 were defined by two consecutive negative NP/OP PCR tests, clearance by a healthcare professional, or resolution of symptoms. Mobile phlebotomists in the prospective study collected whole blood, serum and a nasopharyngeal or oropharyngeal swab from every participant. Additional blood draws and questionnaires over an approximately 2-month period could optionally be provided by prospective study participants. Prospective study blood samples were shipped either frozen or at room temperature before DNA extraction. Results the study describes overall, beyond this receptor: How much clinical and demographic metadata was included differed by source and by participant, and the metadata was provided uncurated.

V is trimmed back by 0 bases and J by 6 bases, and the junction contains 2 bases that no gene match accounts for. Inclusive of the bounding cysteine and phenylalanine, the CDR3 is 15 residues long. Solely the CDR3 DNA is kept, with 45 bases framed from the first base. The germline V gene supplies CDR1 SGHTA and CDR2 FQGTGA. This receptor chain uses TRBV7-3 and TRBJ2-1; TRBD2 lines up with 10 middle nucleotides. The receptor was derived from a woman younger than 45 who had recovered from COVID-19. Sample: PBMCs or T cells enriched from blood (not recorded which). CDR3 loop: CASSLTAGGRNEQFF. The sequenced DNA: TGTGCCAGCAGCTTAACAGCGGGAGGGCGCAATGAGCAGTTCTTC.